This is a list of T cell receptor beta chains from one sample in a study of T-cell reconstitution after alpha-beta-depleted transplantation in children. TCRdb redid the calling of the PCR reads with MiXCR, one entry per CDR3 protein. The sample carries around 370,000 distinct CDR3 sequences, about 9.3% recorded once. The sample was PBMCs from the stem cell graft donor, taken from the stem cell graft. The receptors were gathered from a human donor who donated a stem cell graft to a child with acute lymphoblastic leukemia. The CDR3 runs from the conserved cysteine through the conserved F or W.

TRBV30	TRBJ1-1	CAWGPSNVKEGWIRTEAFF
TRBV28	TRBJ2-3	CASSQPRGYTDTQYF
TRBV27	TRBJ2-5	CASTGSEGTQYF
TRBV24-1	TRBJ2-5	CATSDFTGGETQYF
TRBV7-9	TRBJ2-7	CASSPTGGGYEQYF
TRBV2	TRBJ2-4	CASSEGETKNIQYF
TRBV12-5	TRBJ1-5	CASGLVGAVSPPQGISNQPQHF
TRBV4-3	TRBJ2-5	CASSQGQGAGETQYF
TRBV7-2	TRBJ2-4	CASSKDAGSKNIQYF
TRBV5-1	TRBJ2-3	CANQSICGSGSDTQYF
TRBV11-2	TRBJ2-1	CASSLGLAGGPHEQFF
TRBV4-3	TRBJ2-7	CASSQDFLGYEQYF
TRBV27	TRBJ2-2	CASSSIDRVNTGELFF
TRBV5-1	TRBJ1-6	CASAIDGTANSPLHF
TRBV9	TRBJ2-7	CASSVVPGFSYEQYF
TRBV4-1	TRBJ2-3	CASSLYVAGGEADTQYF
TRBV28	TRBJ1-2	CATRVPQGPNYGYTF
TRBV12-5	TRBJ2-7	CASGVGTGLYEQYF
TRBV6-2/TRBV6-3	TRBJ2-1	CASSRYSSYNEQFF
TRBV5-5	TRBJ1-1	CASSLAGKSVGF
TRBV12-3/TRBV12-4	TRBJ2-7	CASSFLAGAPLNYEQYF
TRBV15	TRBJ2-1	CATSITGGNEQFF
TRBV10-3	TRBJ2-2	CAISWSVGSPNTGELFF
TRBV10-3	TRBJ2-3	CAISSSFKGTDTQYF
TRBV12-3/TRBV12-4	TRBJ2-1	CASSWVGNEQFF
TRBV10-3	TRBJ2-7	CAISAGHEQYF
TRBV19	TRBJ2-3	CASRGLGSRTTDTQYF
TRBV5-6	TRBJ2-1	CASSLRQGAYNEQFF
TRBV28	TRBJ1-5	CASTLPGTSWPQHF
TRBV7-9	TRBJ1-5	CASSSGTGARPQHF
TRBV27	TRBJ1-3	CASGGGIAGNTIYF
TRBV4-1	TRBJ2-7	CASSQVLAALYEQYF
TRBV7-9	TRBJ2-2	CASSLPGSTGELFF
TRBV6-5	TRBJ1-1	CASRSRPGNTEAFF
TRBV12-3/TRBV12-4	TRBJ1-1	CASSTRGGGSNTEAFF
TRBV20-1	TRBJ2-5	CSARWGGETQYF
TRBV11-2	TRBJ2-7	CASSSPGQAESYEQYF
TRBV7-2	TRBJ2-7	CASSLSYMENYEQYF
TRBV4-1	TRBJ2-1	CASSQDSLSSGRAYNEQFF
TRBV7-8	TRBJ1-4	CASSSTGLTNEKLFF
TRBV12-3/TRBV12-4	TRBJ2-1	CASRGYNEQFF
TRBV27	TRBJ2-3	CASSPGLAGLLDTQYF
TRBV6-1	TRBJ2-1	CASRGQGQGNYNEQFF
TRBV7-2	TRBJ2-2	CASSRSDPGSRGELFF
TRBV7-3	TRBJ2-5	CASSSQPGSSETQYF
TRBV5-1	TRBJ2-5	CASSSRGQGETQYF
TRBV5-1	TRBJ1-4	CASSSGGRLNEKLFF
TRBV27	TRBJ1-2	CASSRAWHYGYTF
TRBV29-1	TRBJ2-7	CSGVTGLSYEQYF
TRBV5-1	TRBJ2-3	CASSLAGLYTQYF
TRBV14	TRBJ1-6	CASSQETANSPLHF
TRBV12-3/TRBV12-4	TRBJ2-3	CASSSGLGVFGDTQYF
TRBV29-1	TRBJ2-7	CSVEAWLPRIDEQYF